This note documents a single T cell receptor beta chain sequence. This clonotype was picked up a small number of times. Its antigen target is currently unknown. No qualities accompany the bases; no much larger clone lies one base away. Only healthy Caucasian donors were included. Three pairs of female monozygotic twins, all aged 18 to 29 years, were included in the twin cohort. Miltenyi CD45RO+ enrichment and human naive T-cell isolation kits were used to isolate memory (CD45RO+) and naive T cells from PBMC. These data belong to a study of identical twins (dated by TCRdb to the mid-2010s). Context from the whole study: To test whether fetal clonotypes persist, the study used deep sequencing on TCR alpha and beta repertoires from monozygotic twins, unrelated adults of various ages, and cord blood. To rule out contamination, the twin experiments were replicated at different times with different library preparation protocols.

Overall study results and their limits: Compared with coincidental sharing between unrelated individuals, out-of-frame TCR alpha sequences shared between twins had an excess of sequences with low generation probability. A weaker excess of twin sharing was found in beta out-of-frame sequences because the signal-to-noise ratio was lowered by fewer shared sequences. Conclusions relied on cross-sectional statistical analysis, since the same donors could not be followed over many years. Fewer insertions were carried by abundant cord blood beta clonotypes, a similar but weaker trend appeared in young adult naive repertoires, and no such trend appeared in memory repertoires. In monozygotic twins, recombination models systematically underestimated out-of-frame TCR alpha sharing, but the models matched the sharing seen between unrelated individuals. Invariant T cells such as MAIT and iNKT could partly confound zero-insertion analyses, though diverse VJ usage argued against this for most clonotypes.

Library preparation was by 5' RACE. The sequencing machine was an Illumina HiSeq 2000. Template switching added a universal primer binding site, and the final cDNA carried a unique molecular identifier that allowed TCR cDNA molecules to be counted accurately. Specific primers in the conserved constant-segment region were used to synthesize first-strand cDNA for TCR alpha and beta chains. Each cDNA library was double barcoded, with a SMART-Mk sample barcode plus Illumina barcodes, to control for contamination. TruSeq adapter sequences, together with Illumina sample barcodes, were added in two successive PCR steps. Sequencing of the TCR alpha and beta cDNA libraries was done on the Illumina HiSeq platform using custom primers. The study's own analysis went as follows. MiGEC processed the raw reads to extract unique molecular identifiers, while MiXCR was used to determine the CDR3 positions. For each individual, recombination models were inferred using an EM algorithm with the repgenHMM and IGoR tools. Shared clonotypes were analyzed with the tcR package in R, and sharing was normalized by the product of cloneset sizes. To study raw recombination free of thymic and clonal selection effects, out-of-frame nonproductive sequences were analyzed. In TCRdb, the public reads were trimmed at Q25 with fastp and aligned with MiXCR, with productive beta chains retained. Each entry merges the rows of one CDR3 protein and shows their most common DNA and genes. Here the V and J calls rest on TCRdb's processing, not on the authors' analysis. Recorded for this sample are 200,000 to 300,000 distinct CDR3 sequences; roughly an eighth of them occurred a single time. More than 3.5% of the sample is taken by the ten largest.

The CDR3 goes from the cysteine to the phenylalanine over 15 residues. The DNA shown is the 45-base CDR3, in frame from base 1. The V end loses 5 bases and the J end loses 8 bases, and a stretch of 18 bases separates them. These data also formed part of another study, on yellow fever vaccine responses in identical twins. As the second study states: According to the authors, in identical twins the way T cells responded to vaccination appeared partly convergent and partly personalized. In the study, vaccine-responding T cell clones were precisely tracked in identical twins.

Recombination connected TRBV12-3 or TRBV12-4 to TRBJ1-4, and perhaps TRBD1 as D gene, on 6 matching bases. The sample was memory (CD45RO+) T cells sorted from blood. The label giving this sample's cell subset or site can be read as: CD45RO+ enriched T cells. The TCR sequence derives from a woman aged 18-29 years in good health. The CDR3 loop reads CASSQYIDRPEKLFF. At the DNA level, the sequence is TGTGCCAGCAGTCAGTATATCGACAGGCCAGAAAAACTGTTTTTT.